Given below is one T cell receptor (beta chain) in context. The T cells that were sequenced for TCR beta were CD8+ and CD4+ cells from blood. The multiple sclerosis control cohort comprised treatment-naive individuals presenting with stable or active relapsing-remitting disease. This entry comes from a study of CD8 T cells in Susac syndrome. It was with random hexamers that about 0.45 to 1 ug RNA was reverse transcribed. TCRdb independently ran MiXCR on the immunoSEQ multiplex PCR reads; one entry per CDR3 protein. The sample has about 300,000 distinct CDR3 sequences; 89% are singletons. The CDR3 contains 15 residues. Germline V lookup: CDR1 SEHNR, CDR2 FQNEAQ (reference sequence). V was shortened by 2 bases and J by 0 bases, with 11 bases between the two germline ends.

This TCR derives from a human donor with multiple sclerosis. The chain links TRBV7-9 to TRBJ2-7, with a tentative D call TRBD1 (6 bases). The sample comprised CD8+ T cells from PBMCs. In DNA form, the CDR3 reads TGTGCCAGCAGCTTACTTGGGACAAGCTCCTACGAGCAGTACTTC. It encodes CASSLLGTSSYEQYF.